The 25 T cell receptor beta chains below all came from one sample that was sequenced in a study of T cell repertoires in cytomegalovirus infection. TCRdb reprocessed the reads via MiXCR and lists one record per CDR3 protein. The sample holds fewer than 200,000 distinct CDR3 sequences, approximately 14% seen once. The sequenced material came from PBMCs. These receptors originate from a human donor in good health (CMV status not recorded). Some clones in this sample may be carry-over from other donors' samples.

At least ten counts were recorded for this clonotype. The rearrangement uses TRBV7-3 and TRBJ1-1; TRBD1 aligns across 9 bases. This CDR3 is built from 13 residues. Trimming at V came to 7 bases and at J to 3 bases, leaving 3 bases not matched to a gene. Germline V gene sequence: CDR1 SGHTA, CDR2 FQGTGA. CDR3 amino acids: CASTWDRDTEAFF. The CDR3 nucleotides are TGTGCCAGCACTTGGGACAGGGACACTGAAGCTTTCTTT.

This clonotype appeared a few times. The V and J genes are TRBV5-6 and TRBJ2-7, with 9 bases fitting TRBD1. V lost 3 bases, J lost 5 bases, and 6 bases stayed unmatched. The V gene's germline CDR1 is SGHDT and CDR2 YYEEEE. The CDR3 extends over 14 amino acids. CDR3 coding DNA: TGTGCCAGCAGCTCCGGGACAGGGCTTCACGAGCAGTACTTC. This translates into CASSSGTGLHEQYF.

The chain is built from TRBV5-1 and TRBJ2-1, with TRBD2 matching 9 bases. J lost 5 bases, V lost 2 bases, and 5 bases had no gene match. Germline V gene sequence: CDR1 SGHRS, CDR2 YFSETQ. The CDR3 consists of 15 residues. The CDR3 reads CASSFSSGGNNEQFF. CDR3 bases: TGCGCCAGCAGCTTTAGCAGCGGGGGGAACAATGAGCAGTTCTTC.

This clonotype appeared many times. The chain employs TRBV27 and TRBJ1-2; possible D gene TRBD1, 5 bases. Trimming left V 2 bases short and J 3 bases short, with 13 bases between. The germline V gene has CDR1 MNHEY and CDR2 SMNVEV (reference sequence). This CDR3 has 15 amino acids. The CDR3 loop is CASSLRDAGHYGYTF. The CDR3 DNA reads TGTGCCAGCAGTTTAAGGGACGCGGGACACTATGGCTACACCTTC.

This clonotype has more than one count but fewer than ten. V gene TRBV15 combines with J gene TRBJ2-7; D is perhaps TRBD2 (6 bases). The V gene lost 4 bases and the J gene lost 2 bases, with 12 bases spanning the gap. The CDR3 has 14 residues. Germline V lookup: CDR1 LNHNV, CDR2 YYDKDF (reference sequence). The CDR3 is CATSTRTTAYEQYF. CDR3 coding DNA: TGTGCCACCAGCACCCGGACTACGGCCTACGAGCAGTACTTC.

This sequence joins TRBV5-5 and TRBJ2-3; unclear D gene. The CDR3 has 15 amino acids. The V and J ends lost 0 bases and 4 bases respectively, with 12 bases between them. Germline values: CDR1 SGHKS, CDR2 YYEKEE (reference sequence). The CDR3, as DNA: TGTGCCAGCAGCTTGGTTCGGCCGAGCGCAGATACGCAGTATTTT. Translated, it gives CASSLVRPSADTQYF.

This clonotype was counted many times. This chain links TRBV6-5 with TRBJ1-2; no clear D. The CDR3 length is 13 residues. Germline V gene data show CDR1 as MNHEY and CDR2 as SVGAGI. V was pared by 2 bases and J by 0 bases, with 4 bases between. The DNA of the CDR3 is TGTGCCAGCAGTTACGGGGCTAACTATGGCTACACCTTC. It translates to CASSYGANYGYTF.

Remarks on this clonotype: Possible read error: a much larger clone is one base away. This chain joins TRBV7-3 and TRBJ1-5; D is uncertain. Germline V gene data show CDR1 as SGHTA and CDR2 as FQGTGA. Trimming pared 4 bases from V and 9 bases from J, leaving 13 bases between. The CDR3 loop spans 13 amino acids. CDR3 sequence (DNA): TGTGCCAGCAGCTCTCCCCTTGACTCGCCCCAGCATTTT. Its translation: CASSSPLDSPQHF.

This rearrangement joins TRBV19 to TRBJ2-7; D is perhaps TRBD1 (6 bases). Germline V gene sequence: CDR1 LNHDA, CDR2 SQIVND (reference sequence). The CDR3 contains 13 residues. Trimming cost V 7 bases and J 2 bases, with 12 bases left between them. CDR3 coding DNA: TGTGCCAGTACCCCGGGACATCCCTACGAGCAGTACTTC. This sequence encodes CASTPGHPYEQYF.

This rearrangement joins TRBV29-1 to TRBJ2-3; 10 nucleotides line up with TRBD1. Germline V gives CDR1 SQVTM, CDR2 ANQGSEA. This CDR3 contains 14 residues. This CDR3 is CTIVSGQGIGTQYF. In nucleotides, the CDR3 is TGCACCATAGTATCGGGACAGGGGATAGGCACGCAGTATTTT.

This clonotype was seen only a few times. This chain links TRBV20-1 with TRBJ2-7, with a possible D match to TRBD2 (5 bases). CDR3 size: 14 residues. CDR1 DFQATT and CDR2 SNEGSKA come from the germline V gene (reference sequence). Trimming removed 0 bases from V and 2 bases from J, with 11 bases in between. CDR3 bases: TGCAGTGCTAGAGAGCCGTTTAGCGCCTACGAGCAGTACTTC. It specifies CSAREPFSAYEQYF.

This chain joins TRBV5-1 and TRBJ1-2; D is undetermined. The CDR3 runs 14 residues. The germline V gene has CDR1 SGHRS and CDR2 YFSETQ. Trimming took off 2 bases at V and 6 bases at J, with 14 bases between the two ends. In nucleotides, the CDR3 is TGCGCCAGCAGCTTATCGCTTTTCCTAGATGGCTACACCTTC. Amino acid sequence: CASSLSLFLDGYTF.

This clonotype appeared a few times. CDR3 loop: CASRAGDAYEQYF. CDR3 sequence (DNA): TGTGCCAGCAGGGCGGGAGATGCCTACGAGCAGTACTTC. The genes are TRBV7-9 and TRBJ2-7, with TRBD2 matching 7 bases. Trimming at V came to 6 bases and at J to 2 bases, leaving 4 bases not matched to a gene. Germline CDR1 SEHNR, CDR2 FQNEAQ (reference sequence). The CDR3 consists of 13 residues.

This clonotype has only a few counts. This rearrangement joins TRBV6-2 or TRBV6-3 to TRBJ2-5; 7 positions match TRBD2. CDR1 is MNHEY, CDR2 SVGEGT, per germline. V gave up 6 bases and J gave up 9 bases; unmatched junction bases: 4. The CDR3 consists of 11 residues. The CDR3 nucleotides are TGTGCCAGCAGCGGGGGAGGGCCCCAGTACTTC. This codes for CASSGGGPQYF.

The table lists this clonotype with many counts. The chain has TRBV12-3 or TRBV12-4 and TRBJ1-1, with D tentatively TRBD1 (6 bases). The germline V and J ends were trimmed by 5 bases and 5 bases, with 15 bases remaining between them. The CDR3 is 14 residues long. The CDR3 reads CASSLSGGRTEAFF. The CDR3 bases are TGTGCCAGCAGTCTCTCGGGGGGCAGAACTGAAGCTTTCTTT.

In this sample, this clonotype turned up many times. This chain uses TRBV7-2 with TRBJ1-5; TRBD1 is a possible D gene (5 bases). V lost 2 bases and J lost 4, with 9 bases in between. The CDR3 covers 14 residues. The V gene's germline CDR1 is SGHTA and CDR2 FQGNSA. The CDR3 protein is CASSLRTRNQPQHF. CDR3 sequence (DNA): TGTGCCAGCAGCTTAAGGACAAGGAATCAGCCCCAGCATTTT.

This chain connects TRBV20-1 to TRBJ1-1; 7 bases agree with TRBD1. Germline assignment: CDR1 DFQATT and CDR2 SNEGSKA (reference sequence). This CDR3 region has 15 residues. V was clipped by 0 bases and J by 5 bases; unmatched bases: 9. This chain's CDR3 is CSARDPHRGETEAFF. In DNA form, the CDR3 reads TGCAGTGCTAGAGATCCGCACAGGGGAGAAACTGAAGCTTTCTTT.

V usage is TRBV19 and J usage is TRBJ1-5, with unresolved D. The CDR3 length is 13 residues. The germline CDR1 and CDR2 sequences are LNHDA and SQIVND (reference sequence). V shed 6 bases and J shed 6 bases, with 12 bases lying between them. The CDR3 spells CASSVPGSQPQHF. CDR3 nucleotides: TGTGCCAGTAGCGTCCCTGGAAGTCAGCCCCAGCATTTT.

The J gene is TRBJ1-2, the V gene TRBV2, with D possibly TRBD1 on 5 matching bases. V gave up 4 bases and J gave up 5 bases, with 17 bases separating them. The CDR3 has 15 amino acids. Germline CDR1 and CDR2: SNHLY and FYNNEI. CDR3 DNA sequence: TGTGCCAGCAGTGGTCGACGGGGGGAGAGGTATGGCTACACCTTC. It translates to CASSGRRGERYGYTF.

The CDR3: CASTMGHTYNEQFF. The CDR3 DNA reads TGTGCCAGTACTATGGGACACACCTACAATGAGCAGTTCTTC. V usage is TRBV19 and J usage is TRBJ2-1, with D tentatively TRBD1 (6 bases). Germline V gene data show CDR1 as LNHDA and CDR2 as SQIVND (reference sequence). The length of the CDR3 is 14 residues. With 7 bases removed from V and 2 bases from J, the gap between germline ends came to 12 bases.

This clonotype was observed a few times. This chain joins TRBV29-1 and TRBJ2-5; D is possibly TRBD1 (5 bases). Deletions cut 3 bases from V and 0 bases from J, with 11 bases between. The CDR3 length is 14 residues. Germline V gives CDR1 SQVTM, CDR2 ANQGSEA. CDR3 loop: CSVEDDSDQETQYF. The CDR3 DNA reads TGCAGCGTTGAGGACGACAGCGACCAAGAGACCCAGTACTTC.

The rearrangement links TRBV7-3 to TRBJ2-1, with a possible D match to TRBD2 (5 bases). V lost 5 bases and J 10 bases, leaving 21 bases between the germline ends. Germline V gene data show CDR1 as SGHTA and CDR2 as FQGTGA. The CDR3 contains 15 residues. The CDR3 loop reads CASSDGKMFTREQFF. The CDR3 nucleotides are TGTGCCAGCAGCGACGGGAAGATGTTTACAAGAGAGCAGTTCTTC.

This clonotype was detected only a few times. This chain's CDR3 is CASSFSDRVYEQYF. CDR3 DNA: TGTGCCAGCAGCTTCTCGGACAGGGTCTACGAGCAGTACTTC. The V and J genes are TRBV5-4 and TRBJ2-7, with TRBD1 identical over 8 bases. Looked up from germline, CDR1 is SGHNT and CDR2 is YYREEE (reference sequence). CDR3 length: 14 residues. V lost 2 bases to trimming and J lost 3 bases; unmatched junction nucleotides: 4. Full variable domain (remainder filled in from reference TRBV5-4 and TRBJ2-7): ETGVTQSPTHLIKTRGQQVTLRCSSQSGHNTVSWYQQALGQGPQFIFQYYREEENGRGNFPPRFSGLQFPNYSSELNVNALELDDSALYLCASSFSDRVYEQYFGPGTRLTVT.

This clonotype turned up a few times. The rearrangement links TRBV15 to TRBJ2-7; 8 positions match TRBD1. Germline CDR1 is LNHNV and CDR2 is YYDKDF (reference sequence). Germline trimming cut 5 bases from V and 2 bases from J; bases unmatched to any gene: 5. The CDR3 sequence is 14 residues long. The CDR3, as DNA: TGTGCCACCAGCCAAGGACAGGGAACCTACGAGCAGTACTTC. Its translation is CATSQGQGTYEQYF.

This clonotype was seen ten or more times. The chain carries TRBV27 and TRBJ2-2; D perhaps matches TRBD1 (6 bases). Germline CDR1 and CDR2: MNHEY and SMNVEV (reference sequence). The CDR3 consists of 16 residues. V was trimmed by 0 bases and J by 4 bases, leaving 12 bases between them. The CDR3 nucleotides are TGTGCCAGCAGTTTATCGACAGGTGACTTCACCGGGGAGCTGTTTTTT. This codes for CASSLSTGDFTGELFF.